Reported below is one TCR beta chain. Under the authors' procedure: Nucleated cell number was recorded as an estimate derived from reference gene primer amplification. Clones were read by immunoSEQ multiplex PCR, and TCRdb kept only the in-frame ones, dropping some. The D gene and trimming were derived from the DNA, and the V and J assignments and clone size from that table. The sample contains 50,000 to 60,000 clones, 88% of which appear only once. Germline V lookup: CDR1 SGHTA, CDR2 FQGNSA. The CDR3 covers 14 residues. The trim removed 5 bases at V and 8 bases at J, leaving 7 bases unmatched. The data stem from a study of blood T cell repertoires in COVID-19. About the research overall: Researchers got acute and convalescent COVID-19 samples from the United States, Italy and Spain. Sources were T cells, B-cell-depleted T cells, or PBMCs; the material itself was cDNA or gDNA.

Sequenced input: peripheral blood. The TCR originated in a man in his sixties with active COVID-19. The rearrangement joins TRBV7-2 to TRBJ1-4, with 8 positions matching TRBD1. The DNA of the CDR3 is TGTGCCAGCAGCCGTGGACAGGGCGGAGAAAAACTGTTTTTT. Its protein is CASSRGQGGEKLFF.